This T cell receptor beta chain was identified in a study of blood T cell repertoires in COVID-19 (dated by TCRdb to the early 2020s). About the investigation overall: Collaborator samples came from the United States, Italy and Spain and covered acute and convalescent phases of COVID-19. The prospective study material was composed of cDNA or gDNA derived from T cells, B-cell-depleted T cells, or PBMCs. A de-identified subject ID, COVID-19 status, age in years and sex were almost always included in the sample metadata. The repertoires were released in a freely available public database intended as a resource for research on the immune response to SARS-CoV-2. Where HLA class I and class II types were available, the types were taken from metadata supplied by the sample provider, not from assay-based typing. Subjects who had been exposed to COVID-19, were actively infected with it, or had recovered from it provided the deeply sampled blood TCRbeta repertoires that made up the dataset. Samples were obtained from the ongoing ImmuneRACE study (first 160 participants) and from over 1,000 subjects provided by 6 global collaborators. Findings and caveats that apply to the study as a whole: The quantity of clinical and demographic metadata differed by source and by participant and was supplied without curation.

CDR3 length: 17 amino acids, cysteine to phenylalanine. Solely the CDR3 DNA is kept, with 51 bases framed from the first base. In the germline V gene, CDR1 corresponds to ENHRY and CDR2 to SYGVKD. From V the trimming removes 4 bases and from J it removes 0 bases, while the gene matches leave 10 bases of the junction unaccounted for. TCRbeta CDR3 regions were amplified from genomic DNA using the immunoSEQ Assay, a bias-controlled multiplex PCR. The source study handled its data this way. The number of nucleated cells in each sample was estimated from the amplification of reference gene primers within the assay. To quantify the absolute abundance of each unique TCRbeta CDR3 rearrangement, sequence reads were collapsed and filtered. For each sample, productive Simpson clonality was calculated as the square root of Simpson's diversity index across productive rearrangements. TCRdb's version of the immuneACCESS table is confined to in-frame rearrangements and falls short of the full clone set. An unresolved V gene accounts for under half of the shortfall where checked; the remainder is of unknown origin. The V and J calls and clone size come from that table; D and trimming were worked out from the DNA. In this sample the table shows 140,000 to 150,000 clones, 75% to 90% of which occur a single time. The ten largest clones capture approximately 10% of the sample.

The sample holds one count of this clone. Its antigen specificity is not known. No base-level quality is on record; no much larger clone is a single base apart. In the prospective study, participants were roughly 18 to 95 years old, resided in fewer than 25 geographic areas of the United States, and were enrolled through a virtual design. In the prospective study, participants were assigned to cohorts based on the clinical history participants reported in a screening survey and a study questionnaire. Recovered participants in ImmuneRACE Cohort 3 were defined as having two consecutive negative NP/OP PCR tests, clearance from a healthcare professional, or resolution of symptoms. In the prospective study, mobile phlebotomists collected whole blood, serum and a nasopharyngeal or oropharyngeal swab from each participant. Participants in the prospective study had the option to provide additional blood draws and questionnaires over a roughly two-month period. Prospective study blood samples were shipped either frozen or at room temperature before DNA extraction.

What was sequenced was PBMCs or T cells enriched from blood (not recorded which). Here the chain combines TRBV10-3 and TRBJ2-7; 9 nucleotides in the junction match TRBD2. This TCR was sampled from a man in his sixties who had recovered from COVID-19. The CDR3 has the sequence CAISGSNAGGFSYEQYF. In nucleotides, the sequence is TGTGCCATCAGTGGCAGTAACGCGGGAGGGTTCTCCTACGAGCAGTACTTC.